The sample holds one count of the clone carrying this T cell receptor beta chain. The CDR3 covers 14 residues. Germline-derived CDR1 and CDR2 are MNHEY and SVGAGI. Germline trimming cut 7 bases from V and 1 base from J; bases unmatched to any gene: 6. These data belong to a study of blood T cell repertoires in COVID-19. Across the whole study: Samples taken during acute and convalescent COVID-19 were collected in the United States, Italy and Spain. From T cells, B-cell-depleted T cells, or PBMCs came the material, which was cDNA or gDNA.

The repertoire was sequenced with immunoSEQ multiplex PCR; TCRdb's copy has only in-frame clones and lacks some. In the table there are around 250,000 clones, about 87% of which are singletons. This sequence was found in a woman in her 70s with COVID-19, enrolled during active disease. Sequences were obtained from peripheral blood. The chain is built from TRBV6-5 and TRBJ2-7; 8 bases map to TRBD1. DNA for the CDR3: TGTGCCAGCACCCAGGACAGGGTTTCCTACGAGCAGTACTTC. It yields the protein CASTQDRVSYEQYF.